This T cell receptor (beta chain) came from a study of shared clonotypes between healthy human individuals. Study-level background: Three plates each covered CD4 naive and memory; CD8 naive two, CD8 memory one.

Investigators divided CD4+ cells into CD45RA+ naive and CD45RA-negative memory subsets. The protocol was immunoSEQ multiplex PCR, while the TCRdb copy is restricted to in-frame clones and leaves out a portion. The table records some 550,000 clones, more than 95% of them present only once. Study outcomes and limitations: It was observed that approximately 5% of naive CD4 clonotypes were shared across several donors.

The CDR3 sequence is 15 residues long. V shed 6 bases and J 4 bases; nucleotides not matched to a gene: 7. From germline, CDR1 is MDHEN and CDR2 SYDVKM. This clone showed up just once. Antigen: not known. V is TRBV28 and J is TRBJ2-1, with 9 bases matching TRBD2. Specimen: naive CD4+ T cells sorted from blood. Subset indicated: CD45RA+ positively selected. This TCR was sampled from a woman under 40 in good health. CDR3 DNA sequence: TGTGCCAGCAGCTTAGCGGGAGTCTCTTACAATGAGCAGTTCTTC. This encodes CASSLAGVSYNEQFF.